This T cell receptor beta chain was profiled in a study of shared clonotypes between healthy human individuals. For the study at large: The composition of the donors was a couple of women and three men aged 18 to 49. The study, taken as a whole, reports: Clonotypes that were shared across a handful of donors made up approximately 5% of naive CD4 clonotypes.

Positive CCR7 selection of CD45RO-negative cells yielded the naive CD8 cells, and terminally differentiated effector memory CD45RA+ cells were excluded. Replicate sorted-subset PCRs were loaded with around 0.2 ug DNA, 30,000 or so T cell genomes. Clones were sequenced by immunoSEQ multiplex PCR, and TCRdb holds only the in-frame ones, with some missing. The table lists approximately 810,000 clones, around 92% of them singletons. Concerning this clone: Its antigen is still unknown.

The CDR3 length is 14 residues. Trimming left V 1 base short and J 3 bases short, with 9 bases between. Per germline, CDR1 SGHTA and CDR2 FQGNSA. The sample taken for sequencing was naive CD8+ T cells sorted from blood. This sequence joins TRBV7-2 and TRBJ1-1; no clear D. This TCR was recovered from a man aged 25-45 years in good health. DNA for the CDR3: TGTGCCAGCAGCTTAGATATAGGACACACTGAAGCTTTCTTT. Encoded protein: CASSLDIGHTEAFF.